Each of the 29 T cell receptor beta chains below was sequenced from the same sample in a study of T cells in localized non-small cell lung cancer. The repertoire was sequenced with immunoSEQ multiplex PCR; TCRdb's copy has only in-frame clones and lacks some. Of 3,500 to 4,500 clones detected, about 25% appear once; the ten largest clones hold around 13%. The sample consisted of lung tumor tissue, taken before any cancer treatment. The receptors originated from a man between 40 and 75 years old with stage II lung adenocarcinoma.

The sample holds one count of this clone. The chain joins TRBV19 to TRBJ2-1; 7 positions match TRBD1. Germline lookup yields CDR1 LNHDA and CDR2 SQIVND (reference sequence). The CDR3 covers 15 residues. V was pared by 3 bases and J by 4 bases, with 6 bases of the junction left unmatched. CDR3 sequence: CASSILSGGYNEQFF. For the CDR3, the DNA is TGTGCCAGTAGTATCTTATCAGGGGGATACAATGAGCAGTTCTTC.

This chain connects TRBV29-1 to TRBJ2-6; 9 bases match TRBD1. Trimming cost V 4 bases and J 0 bases; bases outside gene matches: 16. The germline CDR1 and CDR2 sequences are SQVTM and ANQGSEA. This CDR3 is 20 amino acids long. CDR3 sequence (DNA): TGCAGCGTTGTATGGCGGGACAGGGTTTCTTCGTCCTCTGGGGCCAACGTCCTGACTTTC. This gives the protein CSVVWRDRVSSSSGANVLTF.

This chain joins TRBV28 and TRBJ1-1; D remains unclear. The V end lost 3 bases, the J end lost 7 bases, and 18 bases lay between the germline ends. CDR1 MDHEN and CDR2 SYDVKM come from the germline V gene. This CDR3 is 15 amino acids long. The chain's CDR3 is CASSFPLGGESEAFF. CDR3 nucleotides: TGTGCCAGCAGTTTCCCTCTGGGCGGTGAAAGTGAAGCTTTCTTT.

The sample holds a few counts of this clone. The rearrangement uses TRBV9 and TRBJ2-3; D is perhaps TRBD1 or TRBD2 (6 bases each). With 8 bases removed from V and 0 bases from J, the gap between germline ends came to 13 bases. Germline assignment: CDR1 SGDLS and CDR2 YYNGEE. The CDR3 length is 14 residues. In DNA form, the CDR3 reads TGTGCCAGTAAACGGGGGCCTAGCACAGATACGCAGTATTTT. The encoded protein is CASKRGPSTDTQYF.

The chain couples TRBV19 to TRBJ1-2, with D possibly being TRBD1 (6 bases). The CDR3 is 15 amino acids. The V end lost 3 bases, the J end lost 3 bases, and 14 bases lay between the germline ends. Germline CDR1 and CDR2: LNHDA and SQIVND (reference sequence). The CDR3 spells CASSIQGWGYYGYTF. The CDR3 coding sequence is TGTGCCAGTAGTATCCAGGGGTGGGGCTACTATGGCTACACCTTC.

The genes are TRBV28 and TRBJ1-5; the match to TRBD1 covers 7 bases. V lost 3 bases, J lost 5 bases, and 4 bases stayed unmatched. The CDR3 length is 14 residues. CDR1 and CDR2 from the germline V gene are MDHEN and SYDVKM. CDR3 amino acids: CASSFSGGYQPQHF. Here the CDR3 DNA reads TGTGCCAGCAGTTTTTCAGGGGGTTATCAGCCCCAGCATTTT.

The V call is TRBV19, the J call TRBJ2-3; 9 nucleotides agree with TRBD2. CDR3 size: 18 residues. The V gene end was trimmed by 2 bases and the J gene end by 2 bases; junction bases not matched to a gene: 11. In germline, CDR1 is LNHDA, CDR2 SQIVND (reference sequence). The DNA of the CDR3 is TGTGCCAGTAGTATAAAGAGGCTAGCGGGATTTCTCACAGATACGCAGTATTTT. Protein product: CASSIKRLAGFLTDTQYF.

The rearrangement links TRBV29-1 to TRBJ2-3; D gene unclear. The CDR3 totals 13 residues. Deletions cut 6 bases from V and 5 bases from J, with 15 bases between. Germline V gene data show CDR1 as SQVTM and CDR2 as ANQGSEA. CDR3 nucleotide sequence: TGCAGCGTCGGAGAGAGTGGCGGAGATACGCAGTATTTT. Its protein is CSVGESGGDTQYF.

The V gene is TRBV7-5, the J gene TRBJ1-4; TRBD1, the D gene given by the table, was not confirmed from the DNA. TRBV7-5 is a recognized pseudogene. The CDR3 is made up of 14 amino acids. CDR3 nucleotides: TGTGCCAGCAGCTCCGGACAGCCTAATGAAAAACTGTTTTTT. Residues: CASSSGQPNEKLFF.

This chain uses TRBV19 with TRBJ1-6, with TRBD1 matching over 8 bases. J lost 5 bases, V lost 2 bases, and 11 bases had no gene match. The CDR3 has 18 residues. Germline V CDR1 and CDR2: LNHDA, SQIVND (reference sequence). The CDR3 coding sequence is TGTGCCAGTAGTATAATCAACAGGGGGTATTCTGATAATTCACCCCTCCACTTT. Amino acids: CASSIINRGYSDNSPLHF.

The chain couples TRBV10-1 to TRBJ2-1, with TRBD1 matching over 8 bases. CDR3 length equals 14 residues. Losses at the gene ends were 6 bases for V and 3 bases for J; bases not matched to a gene: 4. The V gene's germline CDR1 is WNHNN and CDR2 SYGVQD (reference sequence). The CDR3 nucleotides read TGCGCCAGCAGCCTTGGACAGGGCTACAATGAGCAGTTCTTC. This encodes CASSLGQGYNEQFF.

As concerns this clone: Relative to the germline gene, one junction end is altered; a read error may explain this. The chain recombines TRBV6-8 with TRBJ2-2, with a tentative D call TRBD2 (6 bases). The CDR3 runs to 15 residues. CDR1 and CDR2 (germline): MNHGY, SAAAGT. The CDR3 spells CAISVGGSGTGELFF. As DNA, the CDR3 is TGTGCCATCAGTGTGGGGGGTTCGGGCACCGGGGAGCTGTTTTTT.

The rearrangement uses TRBV11-3 and TRBJ1-6, with D tentatively TRBD1 (5 bases). The germline V gene has CDR1 SGHNT and CDR2 YENEEA. The V end lost 3 bases, the J end lost 10 bases, and 13 bases lay between the germline ends. CDR3 size: 14 residues. The CDR3: CASSFRGPKSPLHF. In DNA, the CDR3 is TGTGCCAGCAGCTTCCGGGGCCCCAAGTCACCCCTCCACTTT.

This clone is medium-sized within its sample. The junction departs from germline at one end; a sequencing error may be responsible. The chain joins TRBV10-3 to TRBJ1-3; D ambiguous. Looked up from germline, CDR1 is ENHRY and CDR2 is SYGVKD. The CDR3 extends over 15 amino acids. In DNA, the CDR3 is TGTGCCAGCAGTGAGGCGGGATACTCTGGAAACACCATATATTTT. Translation gives CASSEAGYSGNTIYF.

The chain employs TRBV9 and TRBJ1-1, with D tentatively TRBD1 (6 bases). Trimming took 0 bases from V and 3 from J, leaving 12 bases between them. Germline V gene sequence: CDR1 SGDLS, CDR2 YYNGEE. The CDR3 spans 15 residues. The chain's CDR3 is CASSVGSGVDTEAFF. The CDR3, as DNA: TGTGCCAGCAGCGTAGGGTCAGGGGTGGACACTGAAGCTTTCTTT.

The rearrangement joins TRBV28 to TRBJ2-1; the match to TRBD1 covers 9 bases. Germline V CDR1 and CDR2: MDHEN, SYDVKM. The length of the CDR3 is 15 residues. With 7 bases clipped from V and 8 bases from J, the junction kept 12 bases outside the gene matches. CDR3 loop: CASIHSGTGYHEQFF. The CDR3 nucleotides are TGTGCCAGCATTCACTCCGGGACAGGGTACCATGAGCAGTTCTTC.

This clone is medium-sized in the sample. The chain links TRBV5-1 to TRBJ1-1, with D maybe TRBD1 (6 bases). Per germline, CDR1 SGHRS and CDR2 YFSETQ. V lost 4 bases, J lost 4 bases, and 14 bases lay in between. The CDR3 length is 14 residues. CDR3 DNA: TGCGCCAGCAGCCCGGGCAGGGGAAGCACTGAAGCTTTCTTT. Encoded protein: CASSPGRGSTEAFF.

This clone is large (0.1 to 1%) by share. The chain is built from TRBV6-8 and TRBJ2-5; no clear D. V was shortened by 8 bases and J by 0 bases, with 13 bases between the two germline ends. CDR1 MNHGY and CDR2 SAAAGT come from the germline V gene. This CDR3 region has 14 residues. For the CDR3, the DNA is TGTGCCAGCGTGGCACCCGATTACCAAGAGACCCAGTACTTC. Protein product: CASVAPDYQETQYF.

This clone was picked up a small number of times. V is TRBV4-1 and J is TRBJ1-3, with TRBD1 matching over 7 bases. The CDR3 has 17 residues. Germline lookup yields CDR1 MGHRA and CDR2 YSYEKL. V gave up 3 bases and J gave up 1 base; unmatched junction bases: 9. The CDR3 loop is CASSHWDSRPSGNTIYF. The DNA of the CDR3 is TGCGCCAGCAGCCATTGGGACAGCCGCCCGTCTGGAAACACCATATATTTT.

This clone was observed a few times. V gene TRBV11-3 combines with J gene TRBJ1-5; D remains ambiguous. Germline V gives CDR1 SGHNT, CDR2 YENEEA. The V gene lost 5 bases and the J gene lost 5 bases, with 13 bases spanning the gap. This CDR3 is built from 14 residues. As DNA, the CDR3 is TGTGCCAGCAGCACAAAGCGAAGGGATCAGCCCCAGCATTTT. Translated: CASSTKRRDQPQHF.

The chain carries TRBV5-1 and TRBJ1-1; D perhaps matches TRBD1 (5 bases). V was clipped by 3 bases and J by 1 base, with 13 bases between them. CDR1 is SGHRS and CDR2 is YFSETQ in the germline V gene. The CDR3 runs to 15 residues. The CDR3, as DNA: TGCGCCAGCAGCTGGAAATTAACAGGGAACACTGAAGCTTTCTTT. Translating it yields CASSWKLTGNTEAFF.

This clone is judged medium-sized. V gene TRBV11-3 combines with J gene TRBJ2-1, with D possibly matching TRBD2 (5 bases). Germline V gene lookup returns CDR1 SGHNT and CDR2 YENEEA. This CDR3 contains 16 residues. Trimming removed 5 bases at V and 0 bases at J, with 14 bases between. The CDR3 sequence: CASSRPRAGSYNEQFF. CDR3 DNA sequence: TGTGCCAGCAGCCGACCTCGGGCGGGCTCCTACAATGAGCAGTTCTTC.

The V gene is TRBV5-1, the J gene TRBJ2-2; a possible D gene is TRBD2 (5 bases). Looked up from germline, CDR1 is SGHRS and CDR2 is YFSETQ. Between the trimmed V and J ends, which lost 1 base and 4 bases, there was a span of 11 bases. This CDR3 spans 15 amino acids. In DNA form, the CDR3 reads TGCGCCAGCAGCTTGACCCAGGACTCCACCGGGGAGCTGTTTTTT. This encodes CASSLTQDSTGELFF.

The rearrangement uses TRBV11-3 and TRBJ1-3; no definite D call. The CDR3 extends over 16 amino acids. Trimming cost V 3 bases and J 2 bases, with 14 bases left between them. Germline assignment: CDR1 SGHNT and CDR2 YENEEA. The CDR3: CASSLASNWAGNTIYF. CDR3 nucleotide sequence: TGTGCCAGCAGCTTGGCATCTAATTGGGCTGGAAACACCATATATTTT.

CDR3 region: CASSLTRTGLTDTQYF. For the CDR3, the DNA is TGCGCCAGCAGCTTGACAAGGACAGGCCTAACAGATACGCAGTATTTT. V gene TRBV5-1 combines with J gene TRBJ2-3; 7 bases agree with TRBD1. The germline V gene has CDR1 SGHRS and CDR2 YFSETQ. This CDR3 spans 16 amino acids. Trimming at V came to 1 base and at J to 3 bases, leaving 8 bases not matched to a gene.

This chain links TRBV6-8 with TRBJ1-3; perhaps TRBD1 as D (6 bases). Germline CDR1 reads MNHGY; CDR2 reads SAAAGT. The CDR3 consists of 20 residues. V was shortened by 6 bases and J by 0 bases, with 27 bases between the two germline ends. CDR3 loop: CASSSTPHPGQGASGNTIYF. The CDR3 region has the DNA TGTGCCAGCAGCTCCACTCCGCATCCGGGACAAGGTGCCTCTGGAAACACCATATATTTT.

V is TRBV14 and J is TRBJ1-2; TRBD1 might be the D (6 bases). Deletions cut 4 bases from V and 4 bases from J, with 10 bases between. CDR1 is SGHDN, CDR2 FVKESK, per germline. CDR3 length: 13 residues. CDR3 sequence (DNA): TGTGCCAGCAGCCTGACAGGCCCCTATGGCTACACCTTC. Translation: CASSLTGPYGYTF.

This chain links TRBV11-3 with TRBJ2-1, with D possibly being TRBD1 (7 bases). Trimming removed 7 bases at V and 6 bases at J, with 25 bases between. The CDR3 length is 17 residues. Germline-derived CDR1 and CDR2 are SGHNT and YENEEA. The CDR3 nucleotides are TGTGCCAGCAACTCCAGGGGGGCGCATCTTCCCCCCAATGAGCAGTTCTTC. Amino acids: CASNSRGAHLPPNEQFF.

This clone is termed medium-sized. The CDR3 protein is CASSPAGGRDEQFF. The CDR3 region has the DNA TGTGCCAGCAGCCCAGCGGGGGGGCGGGATGAGCAGTTCTTC. The chain is built from TRBV11-3 and TRBJ2-1; 10 positions agree with TRBD2. CDR1 and CDR2 (germline): SGHNT, YENEEA. The CDR3 is made up of 14 amino acids. V lost 5 bases and J lost 8; bases outside the gene matches: 6.